This is a list of T cell receptor beta chains from one sample in a study of cytomegalovirus exposure and HLA in healthy donors. Repertoires were generated with immunoSEQ multiplex PCR, while TCRdb's copy carries only in-frame clones and drops some. The sample lists some 76,000 clones; 65% to 85% were seen once. Sequencing was carried out using PBMCs. Receptors were obtained from a man aged 55 to 70 in good health and CMV-seropositive. The conserved cysteine and the conserved F or W are not part of the CDR3 here. D genes are given only for firm matches.

TRBV7-8	TRBJ1-2	TRBD1	ASSLGDRTYGYT
TRBV5-1	TRBJ2-1	.	ASSFDGGGQF
TRBV6-5	TRBJ2-5	TRBD1	ASSYSEGAQETQY
TRBV6-5	TRBJ2-3	TRBD2	ASSYRGGTSTDTQY
TRBV4-2	TRBJ1-1	.	ASSQELRKGRTEAF
TRBV5-6	TRBJ2-5	TRBD2	ASSPLAGNQETQY
TRBV11-2	TRBJ2-3	TRBD2	ASRFAGVDTQY
TRBV6-6	TRBJ2-3	TRBD2	ASSPRLGGDTQY
TRBV30	TRBJ1-6	.	AWRSQRGDYNSPLH
TRBV4-1	TRBJ1-2	.	ASSQVGGDYGYT
TRBV11-2	TRBJ1-1	TRBD1	ASSLAGQGGTEAF
TRBV5-1	TRBJ2-3	TRBD2	ASRLAGNTDTQY
TRBV6-1	TRBJ1-2	TRBD1	ASRNTGGAGYGYT
TRBV7-9	TRBJ1-2	.	ASSPPMQAGSLYGYT
TRBV6-1	TRBJ2-7	.	ASSERGMSEQY
TRBV9	TRBJ1-2	.	ASSVDGGAYGYT
TRBV27	TRBJ2-3	TRBD2	ASSLAGGKDTQY
TRBV9	TRBJ2-5	.	ASSVGSGQETQY
TRBV2	TRBJ1-6	.	ASRVSKEGSPLH
TRBV4-2	TRBJ1-1	.	ASSQVRNTEAF
TRBV10-3	TRBJ1-3	TRBD1	AIRNTGEGSGNTIY
TRBV9	TRBJ2-3	TRBD1	ASSVQGAPSTDTQY
TRBV28	TRBJ2-1	TRBD2	ASSFLAGGGNEQF
TRBV5-4	TRBJ1-6	.	ASSDRQSSYNSPLH
TRBV5-1	TRBJ2-1	.	ASSAEVTSYNEQF
TRBV10-1	TRBJ2-7	.	ASSEGGASNYEQY
TRBV4-1	TRBJ1-6	.	ASSQDLGLNSPLH
TRBV28	TRBJ2-7	.	ASSLDSFYEQY
TRBV7-9	TRBJ2-3	TRBD1	ASSLGPGGADTQY
TRBV19	TRBJ2-2	.	ASSIGGGGTGELF
TRBV7-6	TRBJ2-3	.	ASSLGGGPADTQY
TRBV19	TRBJ2-1	TRBD1	ASSQQGTLYNEQF
TRBV5-1	.	TRBD2	ASSLAQTSCEQY
TRBV7-3	TRBJ2-1	.	ASSLRVASSYNEQF